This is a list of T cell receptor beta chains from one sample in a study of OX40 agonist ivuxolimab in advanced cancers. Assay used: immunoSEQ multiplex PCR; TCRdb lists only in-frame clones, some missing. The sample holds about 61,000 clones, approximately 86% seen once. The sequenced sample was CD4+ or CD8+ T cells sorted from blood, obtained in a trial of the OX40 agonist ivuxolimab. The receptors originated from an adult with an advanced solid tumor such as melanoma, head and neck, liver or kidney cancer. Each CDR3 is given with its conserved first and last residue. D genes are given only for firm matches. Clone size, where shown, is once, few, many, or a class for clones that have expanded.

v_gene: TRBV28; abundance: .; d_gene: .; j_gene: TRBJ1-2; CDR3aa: CASSFDPYGYTF; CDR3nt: TGTGCCAGCAGTTTTGATCCCTATGGCTACACCTTC
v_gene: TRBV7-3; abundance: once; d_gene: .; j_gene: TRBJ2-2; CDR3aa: CASRSGGVNTGELFF; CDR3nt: TGTGCCAGCCGATCCGGCGGGGTGAACACCGGGGAGCTGTTTTTT
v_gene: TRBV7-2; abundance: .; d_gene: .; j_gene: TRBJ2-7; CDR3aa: CASSLEAVGEQYF; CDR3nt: TGTGCCAGCAGCTTAGAGGCGGTGGGCGAGCAGTACTTC
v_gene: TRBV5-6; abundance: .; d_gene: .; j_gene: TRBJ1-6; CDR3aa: CASSLARGYNSPLHF; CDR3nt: TGTGCCAGCAGCTTGGCCCGGGGCTATAATTCACCCCTCCACTTT
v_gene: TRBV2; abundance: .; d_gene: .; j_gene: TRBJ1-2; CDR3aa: CASSEGSGYGYTF; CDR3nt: TGTGCCAGCAGTGAAGGTTCGGGATATGGCTACACCTTC
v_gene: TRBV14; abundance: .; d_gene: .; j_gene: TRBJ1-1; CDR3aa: CASSQDLGTEAFF; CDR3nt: TGTGCCAGCAGCCAAGATTTGGGCACTGAAGCTTTCTTT
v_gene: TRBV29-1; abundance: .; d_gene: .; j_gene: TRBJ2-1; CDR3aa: CSVDGRFNEQFF; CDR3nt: TGCAGCGTTGACGGCAGATTCAATGAGCAGTTCTTC
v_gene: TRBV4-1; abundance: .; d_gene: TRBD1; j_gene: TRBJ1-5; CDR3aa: CASSQVGSTGVNQPQHF; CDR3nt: TGCGCCAGCAGCCAAGTAGGGAGCACAGGGGTAAATCAGCCCCAGCATTTT
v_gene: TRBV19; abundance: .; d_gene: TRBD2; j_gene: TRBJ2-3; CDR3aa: CASSWDGRRDTQYF; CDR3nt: TGTGCCAGTAGCTGGGACGGGAGGAGGGATACGCAGTATTTT
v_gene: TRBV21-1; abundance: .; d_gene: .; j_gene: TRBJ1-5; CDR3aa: CASSEAGGCSNQPQHF; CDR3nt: TGTGCCAGCAGCGAAGCAGGGGGCTGTAGCAATCAGCCCCAGCATTTT
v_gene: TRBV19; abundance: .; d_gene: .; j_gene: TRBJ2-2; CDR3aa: CASTPGGGTGELFF; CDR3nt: TGTGCCAGTACCCCGGGTGGGGGGACCGGGGAGCTGTTTTTT
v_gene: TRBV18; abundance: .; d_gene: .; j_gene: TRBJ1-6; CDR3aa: CASSPGSNSPLHF; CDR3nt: TGTGCCAGCTCACCAGGGTCCAATTCACCCCTCCACTTT
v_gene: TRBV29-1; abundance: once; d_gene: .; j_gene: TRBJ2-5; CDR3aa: CSVGSGTARRETQYF; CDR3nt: TGCAGCGTTGGTTCGGGGACTGCTAGGCGAGAGACCCAGTACTTC
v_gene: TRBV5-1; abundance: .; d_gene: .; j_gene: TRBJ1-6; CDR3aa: CASSSTTGQGNSPLHF; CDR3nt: TGCGCCAGCAGCTCAACCACGGGGCAGGGGAATTCACCCCTCCACTTT
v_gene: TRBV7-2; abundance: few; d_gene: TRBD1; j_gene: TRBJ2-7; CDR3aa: CASSPRQGIEQYF; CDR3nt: TGTGCCAGCAGCCCCAGACAGGGGATCGAGCAGTACTTC
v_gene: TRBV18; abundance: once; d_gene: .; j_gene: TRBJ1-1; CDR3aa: CASSPRQLMNTEAFF; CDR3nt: TGTGCCAGCTCACCAAGACAGCTGATGAACACTGAAGCTTTCTTT
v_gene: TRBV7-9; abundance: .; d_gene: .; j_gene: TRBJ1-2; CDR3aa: CASSQTTGNYGYTF; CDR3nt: TGTGCCAGCAGCCAGACCACAGGGAACTATGGCTACACCTTC
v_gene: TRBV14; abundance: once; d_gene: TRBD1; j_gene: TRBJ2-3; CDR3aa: CASSQGSGGDTQYF; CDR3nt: TGTGCCAGCAGCCAAGGTTCAGGGGGAGATACGCAGTATTTT
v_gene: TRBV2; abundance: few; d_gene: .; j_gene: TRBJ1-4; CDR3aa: CASSVRGANEKLFF; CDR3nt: TGTGCCAGCAGTGTGAGGGGGGCGAATGAAAAACTGTTTTTT
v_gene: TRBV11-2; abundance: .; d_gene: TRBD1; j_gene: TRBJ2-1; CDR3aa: CASTLVPGQGSLNEQFF; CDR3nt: TGTGCCAGCACCCTAGTTCCGGGACAGGGCTCGCTCAATGAGCAGTTCTTC
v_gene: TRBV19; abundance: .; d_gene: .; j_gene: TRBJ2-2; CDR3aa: CASSILNTGELFF; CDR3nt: TGTGCCAGTAGTATCCTGAACACCGGGGAGCTGTTTTTT
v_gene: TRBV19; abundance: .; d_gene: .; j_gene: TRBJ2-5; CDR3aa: CASSIGKETQYF; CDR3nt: TGTGCCAGTAGTATAGGGAAAGAGACCCAGTACTTC
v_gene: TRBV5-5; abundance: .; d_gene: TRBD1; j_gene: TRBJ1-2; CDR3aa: CASGRDRGNGYTF; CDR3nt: TGTGCCAGCGGAAGGGACAGGGGGAATGGCTACACCTTC
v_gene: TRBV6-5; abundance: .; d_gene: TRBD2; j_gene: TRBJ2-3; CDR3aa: CASSSLAGGSTDTQYF; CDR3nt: TGTGCCAGCAGTTCACTAGCGGGAGGAAGTACAGATACGCAATATTTT
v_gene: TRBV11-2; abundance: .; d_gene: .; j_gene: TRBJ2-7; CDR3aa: CASSLSAGPYEQYF; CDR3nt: TGTGCCAGCAGCTTAAGTGCAGGGCCCTACGAGCAGTACTTC
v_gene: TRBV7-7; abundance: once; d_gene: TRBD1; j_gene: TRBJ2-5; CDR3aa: CASSLAWTGDETQYF; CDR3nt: TGTGCCAGCAGCTTAGCCTGGACAGGGGACGAGACCCAGTACTTC
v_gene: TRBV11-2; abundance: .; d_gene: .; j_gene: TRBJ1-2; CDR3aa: CASSPSQGGFNYGYTF; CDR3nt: TGTGCCAGCAGCCCATCCCAGGGCGGGTTTAACTATGGCTACACCTTC